This section outlines one T cell receptor (beta chain) sequence together with its context. What it binds is unknown. Germline CDR1 and CDR2: SGDLS and YYNGEE. The CDR3 contains 13 residues. V was cut by 4 bases and J by 3 bases, with 8 bases left in between. This sample stems from a study of cytomegalovirus exposure and HLA in healthy donors. Overall study context: Most donors, more than 80% of approximately 400 genotyped, fell in the Caucasian-associated ancestry cluster.

Vbeta (60) and Jbeta (13) primers were used in the PCR. This table comes from immunoSEQ multiplex PCR, and its TCRdb copy is limited to in-frame clones, with some not included. The sample has tens of thousands of clones, 65% to 80% seen once; the top ten hold about 9.1%. General study findings and limits: Reportedly, fewer N-insertions than the roughly 600-donor mean appeared in an Asian-associated ancestry cluster in a later analysis. The study listed some 160 cytomegalovirus-associated TCR beta chains. High specificity and sensitivity for cytomegalovirus status were reported for the classifier.

The rearrangement links TRBV9 to TRBJ1-5; D gene unclear. Sequenced input: PBMCs. The sequence derives from a woman aged 45-59 years in good health and CMV-seronegative. The CDR3 nucleotides are TGTGCCAGCAGCTCAAGCCTCAATCAGCCCCAGCATTTT. Translation gives CASSSSLNQPQHF.